This T cell receptor beta chain was recovered during a study of shared clonotypes between healthy human individuals. This CDR3 has 16 residues. The trim removed 2 bases at V and 5 bases at J, leaving 11 bases unmatched. CDR1 and CDR2 (germline): SGDLS, YYNGEE. This table comes from immunoSEQ multiplex PCR, and its TCRdb copy is limited to in-frame clones, with some not included. The sample has 2 million to 2.5 million clones; more than 85% are singletons. Each of the donors was a healthy adult who was HIV-negative and had not had a recent acute infection or vaccination. The sequence was obtained from a man between 18 and 29 years old in good health. Some clones in this sample may be carry-over from other donors' samples. The chain is built from TRBV9 and TRBJ2-7, with 9 bases lining up with TRBD1. Sequences were obtained from naive CD4+ T cells from PBMCs. Subset noted: CD45RA+ positively selected. The CDR3 coding sequence is TGTGCCAGCAGCGTGGGGACAGGGAGGGTTGGCGACGAGCAGTACTTC. It yields the protein CASSVGTGRVGDEQYF.